This TCR beta chain was found in a study of T cell responses to AZD1222 COVID-19 vaccine. Study observations and caveats: Researchers took repertoire samples only after the peak T cell response had come.

Only in-frame clones appear in the TCRdb table, and some are missing; sequencing was by immunoSEQ multiplex PCR. The sample contains under 150,000 clones, roughly 90% of which appear only once. Note on this clone: Its specificity is not known.

Germline V gene data show CDR1 as SNHLY and CDR2 as FYNNEI. With 8 bases clipped from V and 4 bases from J, the junction kept 10 bases outside the gene matches. This CDR3 region has 14 residues. This specimen consisted of peripheral blood, obtained on day 0 of AZD1222 vaccination. The TCR sequence derives from an adult in good health. The J gene is TRBJ2-7, the V gene TRBV2, with TRBD2 identical over 8 bases. The DNA of the CDR3 is TGTGCCAGCGAAGGGACTAGGCGGGGGTACGAGCAGTACTTC. Its protein product is CASEGTRRGYEQYF.